This TCR beta chain emerged from a study of cytomegalovirus exposure and HLA in healthy donors (dated by TCRdb to between 2016 and 2019). About the investigation overall: In an earlier analysis of around 540 of the donors, 276 Gb of sequence data and approximately 100 million unique TCR beta sequences from roughly 200 million T cells were reported. An early release covering just under 650 HLA-typed donors comprised approximately 290 gigabases of sequencing data and approximately 80 million unique TCR sequences. Among the roughly 370 genotyped donors, around 79% belonged to the genetic ancestry cluster associated with self-reported Caucasian donors. The aim of the study was to test whether cataloging public T cell receptors could identify signatures of past pathogen exposure. The study used immunosequencing to profile the T cell repertoires of some 600 subjects and linked those repertoires to cytomegalovirus serostatus. A separate validation cohort of 100 to 150 different subjects was used in addition to the approximately 670-subject first cohort. High-throughput TCR immunosequencing, statistical association of individual TCRs with disease status, and machine learning were combined to predict cytomegalovirus infection status. In a later analysis, previously published TCR beta repertoires from several hundred donors were re-analyzed and high-resolution HLA genotyping was added so that TCR occurrence patterns could be studied. Rather than drawing on any new phenotypic data, the later analysis identified candidate immune exposures from TCR beta sequences and the way those sequences occurred across donors. In an earlier analysis of over 550 of the donors, high-throughput TCR beta sequencing was used to judge whether each TCR beta V gene segment behaved as functional or pseudogenic. Donor age, sex, ethnicity and CMV serostatus were compiled together with the repertoire data. Genome-wide SNP genotypes for about 65% of the roughly 700 donors were used in a later genetic analysis, which treated that subset as a discovery cohort. Every discovery cohort repertoire had been produced on one sequencing platform. HLA typing included class I and class II loci at four-digit resolution. The number of donors typed differed by locus, with about 629-630 for A, B, C, DRB1 and DQB1, roughly 520 for DQA1, under 610 for DPA1, and over 400 for DPB1. About five DR-DQ haplotypes were treated as single units for association and clustering because of strong linkage in the cohort. Across some 400 genotyped donors of the cohort, an average of about 250,000 unique TCR beta nucleotide sequences per donor were sequenced, and about a sixth of those sequences were non-productive. What the research found in general, with its limitations: When HLA alleles, especially DR and DQ, strongly co-occurred, TCR associations were difficult to assign to individual alleles. Because counts were too low, about 18 rarely observed V segments, including chromosome 9 orphons, were left out of the earlier analysis of 587 of the donors. In vitro tests confirmed that a few of the cytomegalovirus-associated TCR beta chains recognize cytomegalovirus antigens. Compared with the 666-donor mean, donors in an Asian-associated ancestry cluster had fewer N-insertions in productive TCRs, according to a later genetic analysis. Compared with equally common non-associated chains, HLA-associated TCR beta chains in a later analysis were more clonally expanded and had lower generation probabilities. A further reported finding was that TCR beta sequences accurately predicted the HLA-A and HLA-B alleles for most subjects in the first cohort. Across donors, most TCR sequences were observed very rarely, whereas some public TCRs were present in many individuals. In an earlier analysis of roughly 500 of the donors, most TCR beta V segments appeared in productive rearrangements about 87% or about 30% of the time, broadly matching IMGT annotations. In the study, about 150 TCR beta chains were listed as associated with cytomegalovirus. Specific HLA alleles were associated with 16,951 TCR beta sequences at a false discovery rate of 0.05 in a later analysis. Correlated functional status among segregating V segments might reflect linkage disequilibrium, but an unknown experimental factor could not be ruled out. A later analysis found that TCR association rates varied across HLA loci, with DRB1 alleles showing the most associated TCRs and HLA-C alleles the fewest. The authors suggested that the approach could potentially be extended to other disease states and immunological phenotypes. The classifier was reported to diagnose cytomegalovirus status with high specificity and sensitivity in both the original cohort and the validation cohort. Because HLA typing was missing for some donors at each locus, association tests included only the typed subset. A later analysis reported that several top co-occurrence clusters appeared linked to parvovirus B19, influenza, CMV and Epstein-Barr virus. A cluster of highly shared sequence variants was judged likely to represent a technical artifact of the sequencing pipeline. A later analysis found that most CMV-associated TCR beta chains appeared HLA-restricted, with HLA associations seemingly driven largely by CMV exposure. Sequencing depth was assumed to be roughly uniform across donors in the presence/absence analyses, though that assumption may not hold. CMV serostatus was the only immune exposure information available for the cohort. The 87-base-pair reads could not distinguish some IMGT-functional V segments, including TRBV6-2 and TRBV6-3, so those segments were excluded. An association between a missense DCLRE1C variant and V-gene and J-gene trimming of TCR beta chains was found in a later genetic analysis and replicated in an independent cohort. In this cohort, only TCR beta chains were sequenced, and detectable features were limited by the absence of alpha or paired-chain data.

Library generation was performed with the immunoSEQ multiplex PCR assay. For the multiplex PCR, a mixture combining 60 forward primers for TCR Vbeta segments and 13 reverse primers for TCR Jbeta segments was used. The CDR3 region of rearranged TCR beta genes was amplified from genomic DNA with a multiplex PCR assay. On the Illumina HiSeq System, the amplified TCR beta libraries were sequenced as 87-base-pair reads. For the original study's pipeline: In a later analysis, around 80 million unique TCR beta chains were counted across the roughly 670 repertoires, and roughly 10 million of these chains were shared by at least two donors. Raw reads were error-corrected and collapsed into unique sequences with a nearest-neighbor algorithm that merged closely related sequences to remove PCR and sequencing errors. V, D and J gene segments were assigned by aligning CDR3 sequences to IMGT reference sequences. For a sequence to be retained, a match of at least six nucleotides to both a V gene segment and a J gene segment was required. A rearrangement counted as productive if the CDR3 had no stop codons and remained in frame with V and J, and every other rearrangement counted as non-productive. CDR3 was defined according to IMGT convention as the region running from the second conserved V-encoded cysteine to the conserved J-encoded phenylalanine. The earlier analysis of about 560 of the donors excluded any sequence lacking an unambiguous match to a single V gene segment. An earlier analysis of around 600 of the donors classified V segments as functional when productive rearrangements were above 56.7% and as segregating when the standard deviation between donors was above 5%. To diagnose cytomegalovirus status from the catalog of TCR beta chain sequences, a statistical classification framework was built. In a later analysis, V and J genes were assigned by comparing TCR nucleotide sequences against IMGT/GENE-DB human TR gene sequences. In a later analysis, CDR3 sequences and most-parsimonious VDJ recombination scenarios were assigned using the TCRdist pipeline. A later analysis defined each TCR beta chain by its CDR3 amino acid sequence plus V-gene family, and excluded reads lacking a unique V-gene family. As a way to deal with suspected cross-contamination and a sequencing artifact, a later analysis dropped hundreds of nucleotide sequences that were highly shared and had low generation probability. For each public chain, a later analysis derived a clonal expansion index from normalized ranks of inferred template counts within each repertoire. Generation probabilities in a later analysis came from a VDJ recombination model fitted to out-of-frame rearrangements, and those results were checked against IGoR. In a later analysis, hypergeometric tests were used to score TCR-TCR, TCR-HLA and TCR-CMV co-occurrence, with a repertoire-size bias correction applied to TCR pairs. False discovery rates were estimated in a later analysis by permuting HLA or CMV assignments 20 times. In a later analysis, co-occurring TCRs were grouped with DBSCAN, and TCRdist sequence similarity was added when clustering was performed within HLA-allele-positive subsets. Co-occurrence clustering excluded repertoires with fewer than 30,000 or more than 120,000 public chains, plus five with anomalous nucleotide sharing. TCRdb holds this immuneACCESS table with in-frame rearrangements only. Some clones are missing; in checked studies, unresolved V genes explain under half, and the rest has no known cause. Clone size and V and J calls were adopted from that table, with D and trimming inferred from the DNA. This sample holds some 150,000 clones; roughly four fifths were observed only once. The top ten clonotypes cover 3.2% of the sample.

The cohort comprised under 700 healthy bone marrow donors. Cohort members were all nominally healthy when sampled, although unrecorded immune exposures were likely present. The donor was CMV seropositive and belonged to the group of 250 to 350 seropositive cohort members. A peripheral blood sample was provided by each donor, and peripheral blood mononuclear cells were used for TCR beta sequencing. Genomic DNA extraction from the blood cell samples was performed with the Qiagen DNeasy Blood Extraction Kit. V lost 2 bases and J lost 3 bases; the stretch between them is 11 bases long. The CDR3 goes from the cysteine to the phenylalanine over 14 residues. The entry retains the CDR3 DNA only, 42 bases that are in frame from base 1. From a lookup of the germline V gene (reference sequence), CDR1 and CDR2 are MNHEY and SMNVEV. A note on this clone: The antigen it recognizes is unknown. Nothing much larger sits one base from this clone, and base qualities are not available.

The sequence joins TRBV27 to TRBJ2-7, with the D gene not confidently named. Material: PBMCs. The clonotype comes from a man between 18 and 29 years old in good health and CMV-seropositive. The CDR3 reads CASSLPGRFYEQYF. The DNA sequence follows: TGTGCCAGCAGTTTACCCGGCAGGTTCTACGAGCAGTACTTC.